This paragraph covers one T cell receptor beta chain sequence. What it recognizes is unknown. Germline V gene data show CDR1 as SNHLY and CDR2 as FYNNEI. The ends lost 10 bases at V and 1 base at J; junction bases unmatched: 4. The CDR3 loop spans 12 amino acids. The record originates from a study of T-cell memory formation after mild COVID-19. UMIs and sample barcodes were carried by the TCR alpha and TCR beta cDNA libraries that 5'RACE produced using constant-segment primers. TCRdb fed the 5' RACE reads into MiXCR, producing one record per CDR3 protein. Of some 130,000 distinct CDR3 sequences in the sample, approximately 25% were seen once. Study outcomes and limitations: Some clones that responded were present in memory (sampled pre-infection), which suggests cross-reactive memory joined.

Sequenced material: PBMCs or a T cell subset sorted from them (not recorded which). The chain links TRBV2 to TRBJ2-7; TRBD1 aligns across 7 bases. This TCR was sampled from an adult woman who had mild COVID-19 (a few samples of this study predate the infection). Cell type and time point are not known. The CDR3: CATQGESYEQYF. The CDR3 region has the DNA TGTGCCACCCAGGGGGAGTCCTACGAGCAGTACTTC. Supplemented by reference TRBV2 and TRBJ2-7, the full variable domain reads EPEVTQTPSHQVTQMGQEVILRCVPISNHLYFYWYRQILGQKVEFLVSFYNNEISEKSEIFDDQFSVERPDGSNFTLKIRSTKLEDSAMYFCATQGESYEQYFGPGTRLTVT.